Listed below are T cell receptor beta chains from one sample, sequenced in a study of blood T cell repertoires in COVID-19. TCRdb's copy holds only in-frame clones and misses some; the assay was immunoSEQ multiplex PCR. The sample includes roughly 280,000 clones, around 89% of them seen just once. The material sequenced was PBMCs or T cells enriched from blood (not recorded which). The origin of the receptors is a woman in her 50s who had recovered from COVID-19. The CDR3 runs from the conserved cysteine through the conserved F or W. A D gene is named only where the DNA matches it firmly. For some rows the clone size is stated as once, few or many, or as a class when expanded; others skip it.

j_gene: TRBJ2-1
abundance: .
v_gene: TRBV7-7
d_gene: TRBD2
CDR3nt: TGTGCTAGCAGCCCACTCAGCGGGAGGGCCTACAATGAGCAGTTCTTC
CDR3aa: CASSPLSGRAYNEQFF

j_gene: TRBJ1-2
abundance: .
v_gene: TRBV19
d_gene: .
CDR3nt: TGTGCCAGTAGTATTGGCATCATGAAGTCTAACTATGGCTACACCTTC
CDR3aa: CASSIGIMKSNYGYTF

j_gene: TRBJ1-5
abundance: .
v_gene: TRBV10-3
d_gene: .
CDR3nt: TGTGCCATCAGTGACAGTGCCTCAATTTTTCCCCAGCATTTT
CDR3aa: CAISDSASIFPQHF

j_gene: TRBJ2-3
abundance: .
v_gene: TRBV7-3
d_gene: .
CDR3nt: TGTGCCAGCAGCCGCGGTCCCGGGAGTAGGGATACGCAGTATTTT
CDR3aa: CASSRGPGSRDTQYF

j_gene: TRBJ1-5
abundance: .
v_gene: TRBV5-4
d_gene: .
CDR3nt: TGTGCCAGCAGCTTGGTTCAGGGAGGGGTAAGGACGCCCCAGCATTTT
CDR3aa: CASSLVQGGVRTPQHF

j_gene: TRBJ2-5
abundance: .
v_gene: TRBV7-3
d_gene: TRBD2
CDR3nt: TGTGCCAGCAGTTTTGCGGGAGTTGGAGAGACCCAGTACTTC
CDR3aa: CASSFAGVGETQYF

j_gene: TRBJ2-7
abundance: once
v_gene: TRBV6-2/TRBV6-3
d_gene: TRBD1
CDR3nt: TGTGCCAGCAGTGCCTCCTCCCGGGACAGGGGCTACTACGAGCAGTACTTC
CDR3aa: CASSASSRDRGYYEQYF

j_gene: TRBJ1-6
abundance: .
v_gene: TRBV3-1/TRBV3-2
d_gene: TRBD1
CDR3nt: TGTGCCAGCAGCCAAGGTCGAGGACAGGGAGGTTCACCCCTCCACTTT
CDR3aa: CASSQGRGQGGSPLHF

j_gene: TRBJ2-5
abundance: .
v_gene: TRBV4-3
d_gene: .
CDR3nt: TGCGCCAGCAGCCAAGTATGGGCAGACCAAGAGACCCAGTACTTC
CDR3aa: CASSQVWADQETQYF

j_gene: TRBJ2-7
abundance: .
v_gene: TRBV3-1/TRBV3-2
d_gene: TRBD1
CDR3nt: TGTGCCAGCAGCCGACAGGGAAATTACGAGCAGTACTTC
CDR3aa: CASSRQGNYEQYF

j_gene: TRBJ2-7
abundance: .
v_gene: TRBV6-5
d_gene: .
CDR3nt: TGTGCCAGCGCCCCGGGTAGGGGGGGCCGCGGGGAGCAGTACTTC
CDR3aa: CASAPGRGGRGEQYF

j_gene: TRBJ1-1
abundance: once
v_gene: TRBV28
d_gene: TRBD1
CDR3nt: TGTGCCAGCAGTTTAGAGGGACAGGGTCACACTGAAGCTTTCTTT
CDR3aa: CASSLEGQGHTEAFF

j_gene: TRBJ2-5
abundance: once
v_gene: TRBV27
d_gene: TRBD2
CDR3nt: TGTGCCAGCAGCTCACGGACTAGCGGGAGTGGGCAAGAGACCCAGTACTTC
CDR3aa: CASSSRTSGSGQETQYF

j_gene: TRBJ2-1
abundance: few
v_gene: TRBV24-1
d_gene: TRBD2
CDR3nt: TGTGCCACCAGTGCCACTGGCGGGAGGGCCCTTATCAATGAGCAGTTCTTC
CDR3aa: CATSATGGRALINEQFF

j_gene: TRBJ1-5
abundance: .
v_gene: TRBV30
d_gene: .
CDR3nt: TGTGCCTGGAGTGTTTCAGGGTTGAATCAGCCCCAGCATTTT
CDR3aa: CAWSVSGLNQPQHF

j_gene: TRBJ1-4
abundance: .
v_gene: TRBV21-1
d_gene: .
CDR3nt: TGTGCCAGCAGCGAAAAGCCAGGGAGGCTAGGTGAAAAACTGTTTTTT
CDR3aa: CASSEKPGRLGEKLFF

j_gene: TRBJ1-2
abundance: .
v_gene: TRBV7-2
d_gene: TRBD1
CDR3nt: TGTGCCAGTGGGGACAGGGGGCCCTATGGCTACACCTTC
CDR3aa: CASGDRGPYGYTF

j_gene: TRBJ2-7
abundance: .
v_gene: TRBV6-5
d_gene: TRBD1
CDR3nt: TGTGCCAGCAGTTACGGACAGGGGCTGAGCTCCTACGAGCAGTACTTC
CDR3aa: CASSYGQGLSSYEQYF

j_gene: TRBJ2-1
abundance: .
v_gene: TRBV7-9
d_gene: TRBD2
CDR3nt: TGTGCCAGCAGCCCACCCACACCCCTAGCGGGAAGTCTCTATGAGCAGTTCTTC
CDR3aa: CASSPPTPLAGSLYEQFF

j_gene: TRBJ2-3
abundance: .
v_gene: TRBV7-3
d_gene: TRBD2
CDR3nt: TGTGCCAGCAGCCGGAGGACTAGCGGGAGAGATACGCAGTATTTT
CDR3aa: CASSRRTSGRDTQYF

j_gene: TRBJ1-3
abundance: .
v_gene: TRBV18
d_gene: .
CDR3nt: TGTGCCAGCTCACCACCGTTTGAGACAATTGGAAACACCATATATTTT
CDR3aa: CASSPPFETIGNTIYF

j_gene: TRBJ2-3
abundance: .
v_gene: TRBV7-2
d_gene: .
CDR3nt: TGTGCCAGCAGCCAAAGGAAGGCAGGGGTAACAGATACGCAGTATTTT
CDR3aa: CASSQRKAGVTDTQYF

j_gene: TRBJ1-5
abundance: .
v_gene: TRBV4-2
d_gene: .
CDR3nt: TGTGCCAGCAGCCAAGAGGACAATAATCAGCCCCAGCATTTT
CDR3aa: CASSQEDNNQPQHF

j_gene: TRBJ2-1
abundance: .
v_gene: TRBV29-1
d_gene: .
CDR3nt: TGCAGCGTTGCAGTCGGAGGCGGGCCCCCCTACAATGAGCAGTTCTTC
CDR3aa: CSVAVGGGPPYNEQFF

j_gene: TRBJ2-1
abundance: .
v_gene: TRBV9
d_gene: TRBD1
CDR3nt: TGTGCCAGCAGCCTGGACAGGGGCAATGAGCAGTTCTTC
CDR3aa: CASSLDRGNEQFF

j_gene: TRBJ2-7
abundance: .
v_gene: TRBV4-3
d_gene: .
CDR3nt: TGCGCCAGCAGCCGAGGACAGTTATCCTACGAGCAGTACTTC
CDR3aa: CASSRGQLSYEQYF

j_gene: TRBJ2-3
abundance: .
v_gene: TRBV11-2
d_gene: TRBD2
CDR3nt: TGTGCCAGCAGCTTACGGATCACTAGCGGGAGCGCAGATACGCAGTATTTT
CDR3aa: CASSLRITSGSADTQYF

j_gene: TRBJ2-3
abundance: .
v_gene: TRBV5-1
d_gene: .
CDR3nt: TGCGCCAGCAGCCCAACCGGGTCTCCGGGACTAGATACGCAGTATTTT
CDR3aa: CASSPTGSPGLDTQYF

j_gene: TRBJ1-1
abundance: .
v_gene: TRBV10-3
d_gene: .
CDR3nt: TGTGCCATCGGACAGCAGAACACTGAAGCTTTCTTT
CDR3aa: CAIGQQNTEAFF

j_gene: TRBJ2-1
abundance: .
v_gene: TRBV18
d_gene: TRBD1
CDR3nt: TGTGCCAGCTCACCACCGGGACAGCCCGACTACAATGAGCAGTTCTTC
CDR3aa: CASSPPGQPDYNEQFF

j_gene: TRBJ2-7
abundance: .
v_gene: TRBV19
d_gene: .
CDR3nt: TGTGCCAGTAGTGACCCTAGAATATCCTACGAGCAGTACTTC
CDR3aa: CASSDPRISYEQYF

j_gene: TRBJ2-7
abundance: .
v_gene: TRBV4-2
d_gene: .
CDR3nt: TGTGCCAGCAGCCAAGAAGAGTCTAGGACCTACGAGCAGTACTTC
CDR3aa: CASSQEESRTYEQYF

j_gene: TRBJ1-4
abundance: .
v_gene: TRBV5-1
d_gene: .
CDR3nt: TGCGCCAGCAGCTCTACAGGGTCGCTTGAAAAACTGTTTTTT
CDR3aa: CASSSTGSLEKLFF

j_gene: TRBJ1-5
abundance: once
v_gene: TRBV28
d_gene: .
CDR3nt: TGTGCCAGCAGTTTTCACGGGTCTCATCAGCCCCAGCATTTT
CDR3aa: CASSFHGSHQPQHF

j_gene: TRBJ2-5
abundance: .
v_gene: TRBV20-1
d_gene: TRBD2
CDR3nt: TGCAGTGCTAGTTGGGGCGGGAGGGCCGGAGAGACCCAGTACTTC
CDR3aa: CSASWGGRAGETQYF

j_gene: TRBJ2-5
abundance: .
v_gene: TRBV5-4
d_gene: TRBD1
CDR3nt: TGTGCCAGCAGCTCTGGGTCCCGAACAGGGGGCTGGAAGACCCAGTACTTC
CDR3aa: CASSSGSRTGGWKTQYF

j_gene: TRBJ2-2
abundance: once
v_gene: TRBV7-9
d_gene: TRBD1
CDR3nt: TGTGCCAGCAGCCCCCAGGGGACAGGGGGCTCTACCGGGGAGCTGTTTTTT
CDR3aa: CASSPQGTGGSTGELFF

j_gene: TRBJ2-7
abundance: .
v_gene: TRBV27
d_gene: .
CDR3nt: TGTGCCAGCAGTTTATCGAACGGGAATCCTGGAGAGCAGTACTTC
CDR3aa: CASSLSNGNPGEQYF

j_gene: TRBJ2-1
abundance: .
v_gene: TRBV5-1
d_gene: TRBD2
CDR3nt: TGCGCCAGCAGCGGACTAGCGGGAGCGTACAATGAGCAGTTCTTC
CDR3aa: CASSGLAGAYNEQFF

j_gene: TRBJ1-6
abundance: .
v_gene: TRBV30
d_gene: .
CDR3nt: TGTGCCGGGACCGATACAGGCTATTCACCCCTCCACTTT
CDR3aa: CAGTDTGYSPLHF

j_gene: TRBJ2-1
abundance: .
v_gene: TRBV7-9
d_gene: TRBD2
CDR3nt: TGTGCCAGCATCCACCACGCGGGAGCAACCTACAATGAGCAGTTCTTC
CDR3aa: CASIHHAGATYNEQFF

j_gene: TRBJ1-1
abundance: .
v_gene: TRBV28
d_gene: .
CDR3nt: TGTGCCAGCAGCCTTGTGGACAGACACACTGAAGCTTTCTTT
CDR3aa: CASSLVDRHTEAFF

j_gene: TRBJ2-1
abundance: .
v_gene: TRBV27
d_gene: TRBD2
CDR3nt: TGTGCCAGCAGTTTTGGGGCGGGAGTTCTCCTCTCTTACAATGAGCAGTTCTTC
CDR3aa: CASSFGAGVLLSYNEQFF

j_gene: TRBJ1-6
abundance: .
v_gene: TRBV19
d_gene: TRBD1
CDR3nt: TGTGCCAGTAGTATACTCGGACAGGGTAGGTCACCCCTCCACTTT
CDR3aa: CASSILGQGRSPLHF

j_gene: TRBJ2-7
abundance: .
v_gene: TRBV12-3/TRBV12-4
d_gene: TRBD1
CDR3nt: TGTGCCAGCAGTTTTCAGGGGGCCTACGAGCAGTACTTC
CDR3aa: CASSFQGAYEQYF

j_gene: TRBJ2-7
abundance: .
v_gene: TRBV7-2
d_gene: TRBD2
CDR3nt: TGTGCCAGCAGCCAAACGGGAGGCCGCTACGAGCAGTACTTC
CDR3aa: CASSQTGGRYEQYF

j_gene: TRBJ1-5
abundance: .
v_gene: TRBV19
d_gene: .
CDR3nt: TGTGCCAGTAGCAACATAGCAGGGGAAGCCCGCAATCAGCCCCAGCATTTT
CDR3aa: CASSNIAGEARNQPQHF

j_gene: TRBJ1-1
abundance: .
v_gene: TRBV4-2
d_gene: .
CDR3nt: TGTGCCAGCAGCCCCTTTAGCACCATGAACACTGAAGCTTTCTTT
CDR3aa: CASSPFSTMNTEAFF

j_gene: TRBJ2-2
abundance: .
v_gene: TRBV28
d_gene: TRBD1
CDR3nt: TGTGCCAGCAGTAGTTGGACAGGGAAGACCGGGGAGCTGTTTTTT
CDR3aa: CASSSWTGKTGELFF

j_gene: TRBJ2-1
abundance: .
v_gene: TRBV15
d_gene: .
CDR3nt: TGTGCCACCAGCATTCGGAGGAGCTCCTACAATGAGCAGTTCTTC
CDR3aa: CATSIRRSSYNEQFF

j_gene: TRBJ2-1
abundance: .
v_gene: TRBV7-2
d_gene: TRBD2
CDR3nt: TGTGCCAGCAGCTTAGTCGGGTTCGCGAGCGGGAGGGACAATGAGCAGTTCTTC
CDR3aa: CASSLVGFASGRDNEQFF

j_gene: TRBJ1-1
abundance: .
v_gene: TRBV6-5
d_gene: TRBD1
CDR3nt: TGTGCCAGCAGTTACAGTAGGGGGCAGGCTGAAGCTTTCTTT
CDR3aa: CASSYSRGQAEAFF

j_gene: TRBJ1-6
abundance: .
v_gene: TRBV7-2
d_gene: .
CDR3nt: TGTGCCAGCAGCCACCGGGACACAGTCAATAATTCACCCCTCCACTTT
CDR3aa: CASSHRDTVNNSPLHF

j_gene: TRBJ2-1
abundance: .
v_gene: TRBV7-3
d_gene: .
CDR3nt: TGTGCCAGCAGCTCTCTACCGAACCCCAATGAGCAGTTCTTC
CDR3aa: CASSSLPNPNEQFF

j_gene: TRBJ1-1
abundance: once
v_gene: TRBV4-1
d_gene: .
CDR3nt: TGCGCCAGCAGCCAAGGATTACGGGACACTGAAGCTTTCTTT
CDR3aa: CASSQGLRDTEAFF